Below, one TCR beta chain is given with its context. Its antigen is not known. Extracted total RNA amounted to at least 5.5 micrograms for each sample. This sample was taken from a study of blood T cells in healthy people across ages. Broader study findings: Long-lived donors had more naive CD4+ cells and higher diversity than aged donors. Researchers deemed the diversity estimates from one million T cells underestimates.

Using a J-beta primer mix together with a sample-barcoded 5' primer, a second PCR was run for about 6 to 12 cycles. TCRdb passed the 5' RACE reads through MiXCR, listing each CDR3 protein once. The sample consists of 1.8 million or so distinct CDR3 sequences, about 39% of them appearing once. V was pared by 2 bases and J by 6 bases, with 16 bases of the junction left unmatched. CDR1 is SQVTM, CDR2 ANQGSEA, per germline. There are 17 residues in the CDR3. The chain combines TRBV29-1 with TRBJ1-2; 9 nucleotides match TRBD1. The receptor's source is a human donor in good health. The sequenced material came from blood. The CDR3 bases are TGCAGCGTTGAAAACAGGGGGCGGGTTGGGAGAGGTGATGGCTACACCTTC. Translated, it gives CSVENRGRVGRGDGYTF.